This T cell receptor (beta chain) was sequenced in a study of long-term antiretroviral therapy in people with HIV. General study findings and limits: After ART, diversity increased yet remained lower than transplant donor controls.

The sample holds a few counts of this clone. The antigen is undetermined. The immunoSEQ assay was v3.0, run at survey level. Data came from immunoSEQ multiplex PCR; TCRdb stores just in-frame clones and leaves some out. The data show around 21,000 clones, roughly 86% seen once. The CDR3 totals 16 residues. In germline, CDR1 is SEHNR, CDR2 FQNEAQ (reference sequence). V lost 0 bases to trimming and J lost 4 bases, with 16 bases between them. The TCR comes from a man aged 18 to 29 with HIV. The V and J genes are TRBV7-9 and TRBJ2-7; D unclear. The sample was unsorted PBMCs, taken 2.1 years after starting antiretroviral therapy. The DNA of the CDR3 is TGTGCCAGCAGCTTAGCCGCCCACACCTTTGGGTACGAGCAGTACTTC. Translating it yields CASSLAAHTFGYEQYF.